The clone carrying this T cell receptor beta chain was seen only a few times. The antigen is not known. This sample was taken from a study of post-analysis software for immune sequencing data. The library was made from cDNA and included unique molecular identifiers. Via MiXCR, TCRdb re-called the PCR reads, giving one row per CDR3 protein. The table has about 400,000 distinct CDR3 sequences, around a third seen once. Per the germline V gene, CDR1 is SGHTA and CDR2 is FQGNSA. V lost 3 bases and J 7 bases, leaving 15 bases between the germline ends. This CDR3 contains 14 residues. Whole-study results and caveats: Elevated frequency relative to controls characterized roughly 5 TRBV segments in patients, TRBV5-6, TRBV5-1 and TRBV20-1 among them.

Source material: blood. The clonotype comes from a girl aged 10 to 17 with multiple sclerosis. The chain links TRBV7-2 to TRBJ1-2; no reliable D call. The CDR3 DNA follows: TGTGCCAGCAGCTTTTGGGCCAATAGAGTTGGCTACACCTTC. This gives the protein CASSFWANRVGYTF.